The text below deals with one TCR beta chain. The CDR3 spans 15 residues. V lost 7 bases to trimming and J lost 8 bases; unmatched junction nucleotides: 16. Germline CDR1 and CDR2: LNHNV and YYDKDF (reference sequence). The entry originates in a study of blood T cell repertoires in COVID-19. Repertoires were generated with immunoSEQ multiplex PCR, while TCRdb's copy carries only in-frame clones and drops some. The top ten clones hold 8% to 9% of a sample with 120,000 to 150,000 clones, about 87% of them seen once. This sequence originates from a woman aged 45-59 years with active or convalescent COVID-19. Sequences were obtained from peripheral blood. This sequence joins TRBV15 and TRBJ1-2; TRBD1 matches 7 bases. The CDR3 is CATNPNPDRASGYTF. The CDR3 region has the DNA TGTGCCACCAACCCGAACCCAGACAGGGCAAGCGGCTACACCTTC.